The present TCR beta chain was sequenced within a study of cytomegalovirus exposure and HLA in healthy donors (dated by TCRdb to about 2017). Notes on the research overall: According to an earlier analysis of a few hundred of the donors, roughly 180 million T cells yielded roughly 100 million unique TCR beta sequences and approximately 300 Gb of sequence data. An early release that covered some 640 HLA-typed donors contained about 300 gigabases of sequencing data and tens of millions of unique TCR sequences. Of the 398 genotyped donors, 65% to 90% fell in the genetic ancestry cluster associated with self-reported Caucasian donors. The aim of the study was to test whether cataloging public T cell receptors could identify signatures of past pathogen exposure. The T cell repertoires of 670 or so subjects were profiled by immunosequencing and related to cytomegalovirus serostatus. A separate validation cohort of some 130 different subjects was used in addition to the roughly 670-subject first cohort. High-throughput TCR immunosequencing, statistical association of individual TCRs with disease status, and machine learning were combined to predict cytomegalovirus infection status. In a later analysis, previously published TCR beta repertoires from 666 donors were re-analyzed and high-resolution HLA genotyping was added so that TCR occurrence patterns could be studied. Rather than using new phenotypic data, the later analysis identified candidate immune exposures from TCR beta sequences and from how often those sequences occurred across donors. An earlier analysis of about 600 of the donors used high-throughput TCR beta sequencing to judge whether each TCR beta V gene segment behaved as functional or pseudogenic. Alongside the repertoire data, information on donor age, sex, ethnicity and CMV serostatus was compiled. A later genetic analysis took genome-wide SNP genotypes for about 55% of the 666 donors and used that subset as a discovery cohort. All discovery cohort repertoires had been generated using a single sequencing platform. Class I and class II HLA loci were covered by the typing at four-digit resolution. The number of typed donors differed by locus: about 629-630 for A, B, C, DRB1 and DQB1; approximately 540 for DQA1; approximately 610 for DPA1; and some 430 for DPB1. About five DR-DQ haplotypes were treated as single units for association and clustering because of strong linkage in the cohort. Among some 410 genotyped donors of the cohort, an average of roughly 240,000 unique TCR beta nucleotide sequences were sequenced per donor, 15% to 20% of them non-productive. What the authors observed across the whole study: In a later analysis, HLA-associated TCR beta chains showed more clonal expansion and lower generation probabilities than non-associated chains that were equally common. According to the authors, the approach could potentially be generalized to other disease states and immunological phenotypes. Because counts were too low, more than 15 rarely observed V segments, including chromosome 9 orphons, were excluded from the earlier analysis of roughly 580 of the donors. CMV serostatus was the only immune exposure information available for the cohort. In the study, some 160 TCR beta chains were listed as associated with cytomegalovirus. The classifier was reported to diagnose cytomegalovirus status with high specificity and sensitivity in both the original and validation cohorts. Across donors, most TCR sequences were observed very rarely, whereas some public TCRs were present in many individuals. In a later analysis, the rate of TCR association differed among HLA loci, with DRB1 alleles having the most associated TCRs and HLA-C alleles having the fewest. Correlated functional status among segregating V segments might be attributable to linkage disequilibrium, but an unknown experimental factor could not be ruled out. Because HLA typing was unavailable for some donors at each locus, only the typed subset was used in association tests. In vitro tests confirmed that three of the cytomegalovirus-associated TCR beta chains recognize cytomegalovirus antigens. The sequencing pipeline was judged likely to have produced a cluster of highly shared sequence variants as a technical artifact. When HLA alleles, especially DR and DQ, strongly co-occurred, attributing TCR associations to individual alleles was difficult. In an earlier analysis of several hundred of the donors, most TCR beta V segments were observed in productive rearrangements about 87% or about 30% of the time, broadly matching IMGT annotations. The presence/absence analyses assumed that sequencing depth was roughly uniform across donors, and that assumption may not be true. Several of the top co-occurrence clusters appeared to be linked to parvovirus B19, influenza, CMV and Epstein-Barr virus, according to a later analysis. In a later analysis, about 17,000 TCR beta sequences were associated with specific HLA alleles at a false discovery rate of 0.05. The cohort was sequenced for TCR beta chains only, and without alpha or paired-chain data the features that could be detected were limited. A further reported finding was that TCR beta sequences accurately predicted the HLA-A and HLA-B alleles for most subjects in the first cohort. In a later analysis, most CMV-associated TCR beta chains were found to appear HLA-restricted, with HLA associations seemingly driven largely by CMV exposure. A later genetic analysis reported fewer N-insertions in productive TCRs among donors in an Asian-associated ancestry cluster than the roughly 700-donor mean. Because the 87-base-pair reads could not distinguish some IMGT-functional V segments, including TRBV6-2 and TRBV6-3, those segments were excluded. V-gene and J-gene trimming of TCR beta chains was associated with a missense DCLRE1C variant in a later genetic analysis, and the association was replicated in an independent cohort.

Details on this clone: What this receptor recognizes is not known. Base quality data are lacking; no much larger clone is found one base away.

The cohort comprised more than 550 healthy bone marrow donors. All cohort members were sampled while nominally healthy, although unrecorded immune exposures were likely present. The donor was CMV seropositive and was included in the group of 290 or so seropositive cohort members. A peripheral blood sample was collected from each donor, and TCR beta sequencing was performed on peripheral blood mononuclear cells. The Qiagen DNeasy Blood Extraction Kit was used to extract genomic DNA from the blood cell samples. Libraries were made using the immunoSEQ multiplex PCR assay. For the multiplex PCR, a mixture combining 60 forward primers for TCR Vbeta segments and 13 reverse primers for TCR Jbeta segments was used. Amplification of the CDR3 region of rearranged TCR beta genes was performed with a multiplex PCR assay on genomic DNA. The Illumina HiSeq System was used to sequence the amplified TCR beta libraries as 87-base-pair reads. Concerning the study's data processing: Across the 700 or so repertoires, a later analysis counted tens of millions of unique TCR beta chains, 8.5 million to 12 million of which were shared by at least two donors. Raw reads were error-corrected and collapsed into unique sequences by a nearest-neighbor algorithm in which closely related sequences were merged to remove PCR and sequencing errors. Alignment of CDR3 sequences to IMGT reference sequences was used to assign V, D and J gene segments. For a sequence to be retained, at least a six-nucleotide match to both a V gene segment and a J gene segment was required. Rearrangements were called productive when the CDR3 lacked stop codons and stayed in frame with V and J; all others were non-productive. CDR3 was defined according to IMGT convention as the region running from the second conserved V-encoded cysteine to the conserved J-encoded phenylalanine. In an earlier analysis of approximately 590 of the donors, sequences lacking an unambiguous match to a single V gene segment were excluded. In an earlier analysis of roughly 500 of the donors, V segments were called functional above 56.7% productive rearrangements and were called segregating when the between-donor standard deviation exceeded 5%. A statistical classification framework was built for diagnosing cytomegalovirus status from the catalog of TCR beta chain sequences. V and J gene assignment, in a later analysis, came from comparing TCR nucleotide sequences with IMGT/GENE-DB human TR gene sequences. Using the TCRdist pipeline, a later analysis assigned CDR3 sequences along with most-parsimonious VDJ recombination scenarios. In a later analysis, every TCR beta chain was defined by the combination of its CDR3 amino acid sequence and its V-gene family, and reads without a unique V-gene family were dropped. In a later analysis, nearly 600 highly shared, low-generation-probability nucleotide sequences were removed to address suspected cross-contamination and a sequencing artifact. For each public chain, a later analysis derived a clonal expansion index from normalized ranks of inferred template counts within each repertoire. A later analysis computed generation probabilities with a VDJ recombination model fitted to out-of-frame rearrangements, and checked the results against IGoR. In a later analysis, TCR-TCR, TCR-HLA and TCR-CMV co-occurrence was scored with hypergeometric tests, and a repertoire-size bias correction was applied to TCR pairs. In a later analysis, false discovery rates were estimated by permuting HLA or CMV assignments 20 times. In a later analysis, co-occurring TCRs were grouped using DBSCAN, and TCRdist sequence similarity was added for clustering within HLA-allele-positive subsets. For co-occurrence clustering, repertoires with fewer than 30,000 or more than 120,000 public chains were excluded, along with five repertoires with anomalous nucleotide sharing. This is the immuneACCESS table as TCRdb keeps it, with only in-frame sequences that have V and J called. A part of the clones is gone; compared with another copy, unresolved V genes explain less than half, and the rest is unexplained. For V, J and clone size, that table is used; D and trimming come from the DNA. The sample table shows approximately 110,000 clones, and about 80% are seen once. The ten largest clones take up roughly 8% of the sample.

The CDR3 covers 14 residues, taking in both the cysteine and the phenylalanine. Only the CDR3 DNA is retained, 42 bases long and in frame from the first base. Trimming leaves V shorter by 3 bases and J shorter by 0 bases, with the junction holding 1 base beyond the gene matches. Looking up the germline V gene (reference sequence) yields CDR1 LNHDA and CDR2 SQIVND. The sequence was collected from a woman between 50 and 59 years old in good health and CMV-seropositive. Recombination connected TRBV19 to TRBJ2-7, with 8 middle bases fitting TRBD2. The specimen was PBMCs. The bases are TGTGCCAGTAGTATCGGGACTAGCTCCTACGAGCAGTACTTC. Translation gives CASSIGTSSYEQYF. Supplemented by the reference TRBV19 and TRBJ2-7 proteins around the CDR3, the complete variable domain is DGGITQSPKYLFRKEGQNVTLSCEQNLNHDAMYWYRQDPGQGLRLIYYSQIVNDFQKGDIAEGYSVSREKKESFPLTVTSAQKNPTAFYLCASSIGTSSYEQYFGPGTRLTVT.